Detailed here is one T cell receptor beta chain. Its antigen has not been determined. The sample holds no much larger clone one base away, and base qualities are not on file. This specimen belongs to a study of blood T cell repertoires in COVID-19 (TCRdb year 2020). With respect to the entire study: Samples covering the acute and convalescent phases of COVID-19 were provided by collaborators in the United States, Italy and Spain. The material from the prospective study consisted of cDNA or gDNA derived from T cells, B-cell-depleted T cells, or PBMCs. The dataset comprised deeply sampled blood TCRbeta repertoires from subjects exposed to, actively infected with, or recovered from COVID-19. The repertoires were released in a freely available public database intended as a resource for research on the immune response to SARS-CoV-2. Samples came from the ongoing ImmuneRACE study (first 160 participants) plus 1,254 subjects from 6 global collaborators. Sample metadata almost always included a de-identified subject ID, COVID-19 status, age in years and sex. Where HLA class I and class II types were available, the types were taken from metadata supplied by the sample provider, not from assay-based typing. Findings and caveats that apply to the study as a whole: Clinical and demographic metadata were provided uncurated, with the amount varying by source and participant.

TCRbeta CDR3 regions were amplified from genomic DNA using the immunoSEQ Assay, a bias-controlled multiplex PCR. Concerning the study's data processing: Within the assay, amplification of reference gene primers was used to estimate how many nucleated cells each sample contained. To quantify the absolute abundance of each unique TCRbeta CDR3 rearrangement, sequence reads were collapsed and filtered. For each sample, productive Simpson clonality was calculated by taking the square root of Simpson's diversity index across productive rearrangements. The immuneACCESS repertoire file appears here via TCRdb, limited to in-frame rearrangements. These files lack a portion of the clones; in checked studies, under half of the deficit traces to unresolved V genes, and the cause of the others is not known. Clone size and V and J calls were adopted from that table, with D and trimming inferred from the DNA. The sample data list around 200,000 clones, and 65% to 90% of these were observed just once. 4% to 5.5% of the sample is in the top ten clones.

Collaborating institutions collected whole blood in K2EDTA tubes following their own protocols. For TCRbeta analysis, collaborator samples were shipped as frozen whole blood, as isolated PBMCs, or as DNA extracted from either sample type. Specimen: peripheral blood. This receptor was identified in a human donor in a cohort sampled during active COVID-19.

The CDR3 reads as follows: CASSRTSGSMNEQFF. In nucleotide form, the sequence is TGTGCCAGTAGTAGGACTAGCGGGAGTATGAATGAGCAGTTCTTC. This chain is built from TRBV19 and TRBJ2-1; 13 bases in the junction line up with TRBD2. Trimming accounts for 4 bases at V and 7 bases at J, while the number of junction bases matched to no gene is 4. From its cysteine to its phenylalanine, the CDR3 spans 15 amino acids. Of the read, only the CDR3 DNA is kept; its 45 bases are in frame from base 1. According to the germline V gene (reference sequence), CDR1 reads LNHDA and CDR2 reads SQIVND.